The table lists the clone carrying this T cell receptor beta chain with a few counts. Its antigen is currently unknown. Library preparation for TCR beta used quantitative 5'-RACE with molecular barcodes. MiXCR was run by TCRdb on the 5' RACE reads, yielding one entry per CDR3 protein. Among about 250,000 distinct CDR3 sequences listed, over 30% were seen once. The sample belongs to a study of CD8 T cells in ankylosing spondylitis. The CDR3 spans 14 residues. The trim removed 5 bases at V and 2 bases at J, leaving 2 bases unmatched. Whole-study results and caveats: Disease-associated clones were reportedly significantly overrepresented in matched ankylosing spondylitis synovial fluid. Earlier work had already found some motif variants in reactive arthritis synovial fluid and blood.

Sequenced sample: blood, either unsorted or a sorted T cell fraction (not recorded which). The sequence was collected from a male donor with ankylosing spondylitis or in good health (not recorded which). The rearrangement uses TRBV12-3 or TRBV12-4 and TRBJ1-5, with 8 bases identical to TRBD1. CDR3 nucleotides: TGTGCCAGCAGTGACAGGGGTGGCAATCAGCCCCAGCATTTT. The encoded protein is CASSDRGGNQPQHF.